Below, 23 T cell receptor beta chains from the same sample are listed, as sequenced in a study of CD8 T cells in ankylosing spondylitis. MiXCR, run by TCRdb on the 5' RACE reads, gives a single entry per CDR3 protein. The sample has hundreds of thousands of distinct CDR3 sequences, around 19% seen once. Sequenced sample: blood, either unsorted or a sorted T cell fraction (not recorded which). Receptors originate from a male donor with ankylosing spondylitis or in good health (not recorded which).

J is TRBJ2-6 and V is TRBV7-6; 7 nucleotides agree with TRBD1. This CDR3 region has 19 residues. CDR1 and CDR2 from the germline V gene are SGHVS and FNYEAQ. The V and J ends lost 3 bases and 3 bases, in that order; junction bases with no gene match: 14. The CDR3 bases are TGTGCCAGCAGCTTTGGCTTGGGCAGGGGGATGTTTGGGGCCAACGTCCTGACTTTC. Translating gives CASSFGLGRGMFGANVLTF.

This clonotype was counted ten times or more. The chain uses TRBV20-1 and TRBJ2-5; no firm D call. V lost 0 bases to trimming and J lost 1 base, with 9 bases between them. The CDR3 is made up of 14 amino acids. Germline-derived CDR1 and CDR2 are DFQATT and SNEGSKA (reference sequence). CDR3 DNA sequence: TGCAGTGCTAGAGATCTGTCTAGCCAAGAGACCCAGTACTTC. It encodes CSARDLSSQETQYF.

CDR3 protein: CAISDSIQSGTQYF. CDR3 bases: TGTGCCATCAGTGACTCGATACAGTCAGGGACCCAGTACTTC. The chain is built from TRBV10-3 and TRBJ2-5, with D unclear. The CDR3 has 14 amino acids. Germline CDR1 reads ENHRY; CDR2 reads SYGVKD. V lost 3 bases and J lost 7, with 15 bases in between.

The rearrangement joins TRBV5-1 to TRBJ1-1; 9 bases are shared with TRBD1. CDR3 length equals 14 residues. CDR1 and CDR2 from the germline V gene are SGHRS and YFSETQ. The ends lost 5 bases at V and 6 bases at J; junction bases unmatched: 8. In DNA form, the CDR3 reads TGCGCCAGCAGAACGAACAGGGGGCGGCCTGAAGCTTTCTTT. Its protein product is CASRTNRGRPEAFF.

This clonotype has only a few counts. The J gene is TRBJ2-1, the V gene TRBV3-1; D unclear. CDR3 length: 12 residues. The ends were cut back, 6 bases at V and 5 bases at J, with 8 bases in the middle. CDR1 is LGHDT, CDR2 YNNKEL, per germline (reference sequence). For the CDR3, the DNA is TGTGCCAGCAGTGGAGCGAACAATGAGCAGTTCTTC. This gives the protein CASSGANNEQFF.

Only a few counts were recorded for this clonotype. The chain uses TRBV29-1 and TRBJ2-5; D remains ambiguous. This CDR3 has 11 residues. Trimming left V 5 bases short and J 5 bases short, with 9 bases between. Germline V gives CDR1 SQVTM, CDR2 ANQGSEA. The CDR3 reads CSVRLGETQYF. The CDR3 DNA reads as TGCAGCGTTAGACTGGGGGAGACCCAGTACTTC.

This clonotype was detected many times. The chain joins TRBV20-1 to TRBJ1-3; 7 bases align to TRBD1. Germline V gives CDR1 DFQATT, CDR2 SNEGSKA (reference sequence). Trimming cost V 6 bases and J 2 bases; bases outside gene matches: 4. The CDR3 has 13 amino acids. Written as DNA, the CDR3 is TGCAGTGCCAGACAGGGAACTGGAAACACCATATATTTT. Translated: CSARQGTGNTIYF.

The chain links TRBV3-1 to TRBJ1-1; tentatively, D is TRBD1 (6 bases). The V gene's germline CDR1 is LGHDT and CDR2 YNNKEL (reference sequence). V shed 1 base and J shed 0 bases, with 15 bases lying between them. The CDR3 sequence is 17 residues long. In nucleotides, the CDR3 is TGTGCCAGCAGCCAAGGTCTGCAGGGGATTGTGAACACTGAAGCTTTCTTT. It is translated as CASSQGLQGIVNTEAFF.

DNA for the CDR3: TGTGCCAGCAGTCCAACTTGGAAATCGACGCTATACGAGCAGTACGTC. Translation: CASSPTWKSTLYEQYV. The rearrangement uses TRBV12-3 or TRBV12-4 and TRBJ2-7; D unclear. This CDR3 contains 16 residues. V lost 5 bases and J lost 4, with 21 bases in between.

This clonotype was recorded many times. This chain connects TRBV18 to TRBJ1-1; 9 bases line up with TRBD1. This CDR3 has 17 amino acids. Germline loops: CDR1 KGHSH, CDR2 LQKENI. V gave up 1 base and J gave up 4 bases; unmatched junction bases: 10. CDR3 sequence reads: CASSPRGQGTGSTEAFF. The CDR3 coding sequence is TGTGCCAGCTCACCACGGGGACAGGGAACGGGGAGCACTGAAGCTTTCTTT.

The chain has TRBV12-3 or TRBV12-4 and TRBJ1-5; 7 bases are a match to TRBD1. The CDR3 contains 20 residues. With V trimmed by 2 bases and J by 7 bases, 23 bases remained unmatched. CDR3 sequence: CASSLSLIFSPGQNYQPQHF. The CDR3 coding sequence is TGTGCCAGCAGTTTATCTCTTATCTTCTCCCCGGGACAGAACTACCAGCCCCAGCATTTT.

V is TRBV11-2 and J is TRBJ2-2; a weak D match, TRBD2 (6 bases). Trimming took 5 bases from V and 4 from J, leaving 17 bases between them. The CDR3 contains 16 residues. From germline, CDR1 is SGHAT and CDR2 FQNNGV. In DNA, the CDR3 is TGTGCCAGCAGCCGGGACTTTGGGGGTTCCACCGGGGAGCTGTTTTTT. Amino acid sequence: CASSRDFGGSTGELFF.

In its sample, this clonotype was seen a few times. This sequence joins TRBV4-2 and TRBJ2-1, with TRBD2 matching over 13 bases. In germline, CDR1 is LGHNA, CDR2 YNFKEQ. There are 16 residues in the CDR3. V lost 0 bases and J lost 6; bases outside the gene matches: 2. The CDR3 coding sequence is TGTGCCAGCAGCCAAGACACTAGCGGGAGGGCCAATGAGCAGTTCTTC. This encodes CASSQDTSGRANEQFF.

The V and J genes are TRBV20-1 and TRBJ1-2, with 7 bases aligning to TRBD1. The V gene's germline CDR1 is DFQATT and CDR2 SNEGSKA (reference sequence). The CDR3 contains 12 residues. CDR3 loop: CSPQGANYGYTF. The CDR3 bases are TGCAGCCCCCAGGGGGCTAACTATGGCTACACCTTC.

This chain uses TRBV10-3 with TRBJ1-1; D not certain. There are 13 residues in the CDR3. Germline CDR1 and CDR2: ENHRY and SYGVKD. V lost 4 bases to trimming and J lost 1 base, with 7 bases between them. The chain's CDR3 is CAISGRTNTEAFF. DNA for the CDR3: TGTGCCATCAGTGGGCGTACGAACACTGAAGCTTTCTTT.

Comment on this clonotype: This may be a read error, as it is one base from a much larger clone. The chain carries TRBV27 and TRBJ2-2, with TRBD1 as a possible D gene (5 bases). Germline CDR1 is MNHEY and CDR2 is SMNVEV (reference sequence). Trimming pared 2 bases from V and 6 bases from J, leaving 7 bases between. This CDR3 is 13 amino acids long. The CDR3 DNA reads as TGTGCCAGCAGTTTACTACAGGCCGGGGAGCTGTTTTTT. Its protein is CASSLLQAGELFF.

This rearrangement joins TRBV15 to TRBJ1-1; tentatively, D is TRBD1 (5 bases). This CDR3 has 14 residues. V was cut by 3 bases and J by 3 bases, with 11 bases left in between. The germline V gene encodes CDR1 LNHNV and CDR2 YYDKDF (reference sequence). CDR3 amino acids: CATSSETGYTEAFF. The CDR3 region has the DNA TGTGCCACCAGCAGTGAAACAGGTTACACTGAAGCTTTCTTT.

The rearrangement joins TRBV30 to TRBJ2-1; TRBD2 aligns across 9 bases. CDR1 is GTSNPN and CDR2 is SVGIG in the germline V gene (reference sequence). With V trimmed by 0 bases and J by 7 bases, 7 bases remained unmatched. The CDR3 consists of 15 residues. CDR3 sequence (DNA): TGTGCCTGGAGTGTGAGGGCGGGGGGGGGAAATGAGCAGTTCTTC. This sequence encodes CAWSVRAGGGNEQFF.

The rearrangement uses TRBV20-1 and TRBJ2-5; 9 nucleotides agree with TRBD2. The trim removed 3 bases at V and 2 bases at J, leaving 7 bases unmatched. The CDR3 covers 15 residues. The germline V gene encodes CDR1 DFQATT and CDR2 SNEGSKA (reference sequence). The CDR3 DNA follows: TGCAGTGCTAGGAATATGCTAGCGGGGCAAGAGACCCAGTACTTC. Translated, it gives CSARNMLAGQETQYF.

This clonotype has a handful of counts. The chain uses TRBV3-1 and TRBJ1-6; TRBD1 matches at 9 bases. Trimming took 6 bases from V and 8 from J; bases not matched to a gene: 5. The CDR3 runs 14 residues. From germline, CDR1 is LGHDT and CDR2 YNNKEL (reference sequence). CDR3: CASRSGTGYSPLHF. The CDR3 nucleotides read TGTGCCAGCAGGTCCGGGACAGGGTATTCACCCCTCCACTTT.

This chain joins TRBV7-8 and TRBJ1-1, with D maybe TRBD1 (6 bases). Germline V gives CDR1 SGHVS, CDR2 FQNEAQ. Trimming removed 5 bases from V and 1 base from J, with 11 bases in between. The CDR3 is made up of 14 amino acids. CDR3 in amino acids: CASSLETGNTEAFF. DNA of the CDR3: TGTGCCAGCAGCCTAGAGACAGGGAACACTGAAGCTTTCTTT.

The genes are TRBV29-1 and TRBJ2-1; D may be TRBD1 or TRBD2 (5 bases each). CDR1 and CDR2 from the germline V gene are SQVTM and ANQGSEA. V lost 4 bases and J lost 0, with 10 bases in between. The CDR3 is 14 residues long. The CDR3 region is CSVVGTASYNEQFF. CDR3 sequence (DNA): TGCAGCGTTGTCGGGACGGCCTCCTACAATGAGCAGTTCTTC.

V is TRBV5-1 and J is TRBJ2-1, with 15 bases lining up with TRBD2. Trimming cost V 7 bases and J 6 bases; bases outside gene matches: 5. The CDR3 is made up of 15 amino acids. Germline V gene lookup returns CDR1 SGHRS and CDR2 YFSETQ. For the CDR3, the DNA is TGCGCCAGCGGGACTAGCGGGAGGTCGTCCAATGAGCAGTTCTTC. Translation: CASGTSGRSSNEQFF. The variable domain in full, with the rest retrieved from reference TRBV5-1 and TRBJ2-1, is KAGVTQTPRYLIKTRGQQVTLSCSPISGHRSVSWYQQTPGQGLQFLFEYFSETQRNKGNFPGRFSGRQFSNSRSEMNVSTLELGDSALYLCASGTSGRSSNEQFFGPGTRLTVL.